These 21 T cell receptor beta chains were sequenced from one sample in a study of a mutant IDH1 vaccine in newly diagnosed glioma. These TCRs are of unknown antigen specificity. Sequenced by immunoSEQ multiplex PCR; TCRdb stores in-frame clones only, minus some. The profile covers more than 40,000 clones, with just under 80% appearing a single time and under 2% taken by the ten largest. The time point here: week 5, during vaccination. Vaccination comprised doses that each held 300 ug of mutant IDH1 20-mer peptide, plus topical imiquimod. Specimen: PBMCs, collected from a glioma patient whose treatment included an IDH1 peptide vaccine. Receptors originate from a woman in her thirties or forties with glioma.

This chain links TRBV29-1 with TRBJ1-1, with D maybe TRBD1 (6 bases). Germline CDR1 SQVTM, CDR2 ANQGSEA. The CDR3 is 13 residues long. V gave up 2 bases and J gave up 2 bases, with 9 bases separating them. The CDR3 sequence is CSVETDSNTEAFF. CDR3 coding DNA: TGCAGCGTTGAAACGGACAGTAACACTGAAGCTTTCTTT.

This chain uses TRBV27 with TRBJ2-5, with TRBD2 identical over 13 bases. The V gene end was trimmed by 5 bases and the J gene end by 5 bases; junction bases not matched to a gene: 5. Germline lookup yields CDR1 MNHEY and CDR2 SMNVEV (reference sequence). This CDR3 is built from 15 residues. Written as DNA, the CDR3 is TGTGCCAGCAGTGTTCAGACTAGCGGGGGGGAGACCCAGTACTTC. This codes for CASSVQTSGGETQYF.

The chain combines TRBV18 with TRBJ1-3; 7 nucleotides match TRBD1. CDR3 size: 16 residues. Per germline, CDR1 KGHSH and CDR2 LQKENI. Trimming at V came to 4 bases and at J to 2 bases, leaving 8 bases not matched to a gene. In nucleotides, the CDR3 is TGTGCCAGCTCACAAGCGACAGGGTACCCTGGAAACACCATATATTTT. Translating it yields CASSQATGYPGNTIYF.

V and J are TRBV15 and TRBJ1-5; D remains unclear. Germline lookup yields CDR1 LNHNV and CDR2 YYDKDF (reference sequence). CDR3 length equals 15 residues. V was cut by 0 bases and J by 7 bases, with 13 bases left in between. The CDR3 DNA sequence: TGTGCCACCAGCAGAGATCCGGGTATGAACCAGCCCCAGCATTTT. Amino acids: CATSRDPGMNQPQHF.

This clone was observed a handful of times. The J gene is TRBJ2-2, the V gene TRBV29-1, with D perhaps TRBD1 (5 bases). Trimming stripped 6 bases from V and 0 bases from J, with 11 bases between. Germline V gene data show CDR1 as SQVTM and CDR2 as ANQGSEA. The CDR3 sequence is 14 residues long. In DNA form, the CDR3 reads TGCAGCGTCAGGACACCACCGAACACCGGGGAGCTGTTTTTT. This codes for CSVRTPPNTGELFF.

The gene calls are TRBV28 and TRBJ1-2, with D perhaps TRBD1 (5 bases). This CDR3 contains 14 residues. V lost 4 bases and J lost 5, with 14 bases in between. Germline CDR1 is MDHEN and CDR2 is SYDVKM. CDR3 nucleotide sequence: TGTGCCAGCAGTTCCAGGGTGCTTTGGTATGGCTACACCTTC. Translated: CASSSRVLWYGYTF.

This rearrangement joins TRBV10-3 to TRBJ2-7; no clear D gene. The CDR3 runs 14 residues. Looked up from germline, CDR1 is ENHRY and CDR2 is SYGVKD. V was trimmed by 4 bases and J by 2 bases, leaving 12 bases between them. Here the CDR3 DNA reads TGTGCCATCAGTGTCGAGGTTGCAGCCTACGAGCAGTACTTC. It translates to CAISVEVAAYEQYF.

CDR3 amino acids: CASSPGGSNQPQHF. The CDR3 bases are TGTGCCAGCAGCCCCGGAGGTAGCAATCAGCCCCAGCATTTT. The J gene is TRBJ1-5, the V gene TRBV27; no clear D gene. Germline-derived CDR1 and CDR2 are MNHEY and SMNVEV (reference sequence). V was cut by 6 bases and J by 0 bases, with 9 bases left in between. The CDR3 covers 14 residues.

The chain recombines TRBV6-4 with TRBJ2-1; D is unclear. Germline lookup yields CDR1 MRHNA and CDR2 SNTAGT. This CDR3 region has 13 residues. Trimming stripped 6 bases from V and 6 bases from J, with 12 bases between. This chain's CDR3 is CASSAQAPNEQFF. The CDR3 DNA sequence: TGTGCCAGCAGCGCCCAAGCCCCCAATGAGCAGTTCTTC.

This sequence joins TRBV20-1 and TRBJ2-3; unclear D gene. Germline-derived CDR1 and CDR2 are DFQATT and SNEGSKA (reference sequence). The CDR3 length is 11 residues. Trimming left V 3 bases short and J 6 bases short, with 7 bases between. CDR3 amino acids: CSARGPDTQYF. CDR3 nucleotides: TGCAGTGCTAGGGGCCCGGATACGCAGTATTTT.

The table lists this clone with a few counts. This rearrangement joins TRBV7-2 to TRBJ1-5; perhaps TRBD1 as D (6 bases). Germline values: CDR1 SGHTA, CDR2 FQGNSA. The V gene lost 4 bases and the J gene lost 8 bases, with 15 bases spanning the gap. This CDR3 has 14 residues. The CDR3 sequence is CASSSFQGPEPQHF. The DNA of the CDR3 is TGTGCCAGCAGCTCCTTCCAGGGGCCCGAGCCCCAGCATTTT. The variable domain in full, completed from reference TRBV7-2 and TRBJ1-5, reads GAGVSQSPSNKVTEKGKDVELRCDPISGHTALYWYRQSLGQGLEFLIYFQGNSAPDKSGLPSDRFSAERTGGSVSTLTIQRTQQEDSAVYLCASSSFQGPEPQHFGDGTRLSIL.

The table lists this clone with a few counts. One end of the junction fails to match germline, which may point to a read error. The CDR3 DNA sequence: TGTGCCACCAGCAGAGGTGAGGGGGCTGAAAGACTGTTTTTT. Its protein product is CATSRGEGAERLFF. The V call is TRBV15, the J call TRBJ1-4; 7 positions match TRBD1. Per the germline V gene, CDR1 is LNHNV and CDR2 is YYDKDF (reference sequence). The CDR3 covers 14 residues.

The rearrangement links TRBV6-1 to TRBJ1-2; no clear D gene. The CDR3 has 15 residues. V shed 1 base and J shed 2 bases, with 11 bases lying between them. Looked up from germline, CDR1 is MNHNS and CDR2 is SASEGT. DNA of the CDR3: TGTGCCAGCAGTGAAGGACTACTTCAGAACTATGGCTACACCTTC. Translation gives CASSEGLLQNYGYTF.

V is TRBV29-1 and J is TRBJ1-5; no reliable D call. The CDR3 covers 12 residues. Trimming took 5 bases from V and 0 from J, leaving 5 bases between them. Germline-derived CDR1 and CDR2 are SQVTM and ANQGSEA. CDR3 sequence: CSVRDSNQPQHF. CDR3 nucleotides: TGCAGCGTTAGGGATAGCAATCAGCCCCAGCATTTT.

The gene calls are TRBV29-1 and TRBJ2-2; tentatively, D is TRBD1 (5 bases). Germline CDR1 SQVTM, CDR2 ANQGSEA. V shed 4 bases and J shed 2 bases, with 14 bases lying between them. There are 15 residues in the CDR3. The CDR3 DNA reads as TGCAGCGTTGTAGTGGGGCAGACAAACACCGGGGAGCTGTTTTTT. It translates to CSVVVGQTNTGELFF.

Only a few counts were recorded for this clone. This chain uses TRBV2 with TRBJ1-1, with D maybe TRBD1 (6 bases). The CDR3 is 12 residues long. The V gene's germline CDR1 is SNHLY and CDR2 FYNNEI. V was pared by 10 bases and J by 3 bases, with 12 bases between. The CDR3 DNA reads as TGTGCCAATTCAAGGGGGGACACTGAAGCTTTCTTT. Protein sequence: CANSRGDTEAFF.

The chain couples TRBV5-6 to TRBJ1-4; weak D call: TRBD1 (5 bases). V was pared by 0 bases and J by 15 bases, with 15 bases between. The CDR3 runs 13 residues. Germline values: CDR1 SGHDT, CDR2 YYEEEE. The CDR3 DNA follows: TGTGCCAGCAGCTTGGGATTCCGGGGCGAGTTGTTTTTT. It encodes CASSLGFRGELFF.

V usage is TRBV18 and J usage is TRBJ2-2; D gene ambiguous. CDR3 length equals 15 residues. The germline V and J ends were trimmed by 4 bases and 0 bases, with 9 bases remaining between them. Germline CDR1 reads KGHSH; CDR2 reads LQKENI. The CDR3 region is CASSLLGSNTGELFF. The CDR3 DNA sequence: TGTGCCAGCTCACTGCTAGGATCGAACACCGGGGAGCTGTTTTTT.

V is TRBV7-9 and J is TRBJ2-7, with 11 bases matching TRBD2. Trimming took 4 bases from V and 7 from J; bases not matched to a gene: 9. CDR3 size: 15 residues. Germline CDR1 reads SEHNR; CDR2 reads FQNEAQ (reference sequence). CDR3 sequence: CASSYAGTSGSEQYF. The CDR3 DNA is TGTGCCAGCAGCTACGCCGGGACTAGCGGTTCTGAGCAGTACTTC.

The genes are TRBV7-9 and TRBJ2-7; no reliable D call. The CDR3 has 14 residues. Germline CDR1 reads SEHNR; CDR2 reads FQNEAQ (reference sequence). The V and J ends lost 1 base and 3 bases respectively, with 10 bases between them. CDR3 sequence (DNA): TGTGCCAGCAGCTTAGGTGGTAGGGACTACGAGCAGTACTTC. Translation: CASSLGGRDYEQYF. The entire variable domain, with the rest obtained from reference TRBV7-9 and TRBJ2-7, is as follows: DTGVSQNPRHKITKRGQNVTFRCDPISEHNRLYWYRQTLGQGPEFLTYFQNEAQLEKSRLLSDRFSAERPKGSFSTLEIQRTEQGDSAMYLCASSLGGRDYEQYFGPGTRLTVT.

The J gene is TRBJ1-2, the V gene TRBV20-1; D unclear. From germline, CDR1 is DFQATT and CDR2 SNEGSKA (reference sequence). V lost 0 bases, J lost 4 bases, and 3 bases lay in between. This CDR3 comprises 11 residues. The DNA of the CDR3 is TGCAGTGCTAGAGAGGGCTATGGCTACACCTTC. As protein: CSAREGYGYTF.